This T cell receptor beta chain was recovered during a study of blood T cell repertoires in COVID-19 (dated by TCRdb to between 2020 and 2021). In terms of the full investigation: The collaborator samples originated in the United States, Italy and Spain and spanned the acute and convalescent phases of COVID-19. Subjects who had been exposed to COVID-19, were actively infected with it, or had recovered from it provided the deeply sampled blood TCRbeta repertoires that made up the dataset. Samples came from the ongoing ImmuneRACE study (first 160 participants) plus 1,254 subjects from 6 global collaborators. A de-identified subject ID, COVID-19 status, age in years and sex were almost always included in the sample metadata. The material from the prospective study consisted of cDNA or gDNA derived from T cells, B-cell-depleted T cells, or PBMCs. The repertoires were released in a freely available public database intended as a resource for research on the immune response to SARS-CoV-2. Where available, HLA class I and class II types were obtained from metadata supplied by the sample provider rather than from assay-based typing. The investigation overall reported the following: How much clinical and demographic metadata was included differed by source and by participant, and the metadata was provided uncurated.

TCRbeta CDR3 regions were amplified from genomic DNA by means of the immunoSEQ Assay, a bias-controlled multiplex PCR. In the paper's pipeline: Nucleated cell counts per sample were estimated from amplification of reference gene primers within the assay. To quantify the absolute abundance of each unique TCRbeta CDR3 rearrangement, sequence reads were collapsed and filtered. Productive Simpson clonality was computed per sample as the square root of Simpson's diversity index over productive rearrangements. Imported from immuneACCESS, the table was reduced by TCRdb to in-frame sequences with V and J called. These copies leave out some clones; in studies compared against another copy, an unresolved V gene accounts for under half, and the cause of the remainder is not known. That table supplies the V and J calls and clone size; D and trimming were determined from the DNA. The sample table holds more than 200,000 clones, of which around 84% were seen once. The top ten hold about 1.5% of the sample.

This clone occurred a few times. No cognate antigen has been identified for it. Per-base qualities were not stored, and no clone one base away is much larger. A second Seattle source provided samples from volunteer blood donors who had recovered from COVID-19. The collaborating institutions used their own protocols to collect whole blood in K2EDTA tubes. For TCRbeta analysis, collaborator samples were shipped as frozen whole blood, as isolated PBMCs, or as DNA extracted from either sample type. V and J are trimmed by 6 bases and 7 bases, and the gene matches miss 12 bases of the junction. Via the germline V gene, CDR1 is MDHEN and CDR2 SYDVKM. From the cysteine up to the phenylalanine, the CDR3 has a length of 14 residues. The only DNA kept is the CDR3, 42 bases in frame from the first base.

The chain couples TRBV28 to TRBJ2-7; 7 central nucleotides agree with TRBD1. Specimen: peripheral blood. This sequence was found in a middle-aged woman who had recovered from COVID-19. The CDR3 protein is CASRPSGQEEEQYF. The nucleotides read TGTGCCAGCAGACCCTCCGGACAGGAGGAAGAGCAGTACTTC.